The 2 T cell receptor beta chains listed next were all sequenced from one sample in a study of blood T cell repertoires in COVID-19. Clones were sequenced by immunoSEQ multiplex PCR, and TCRdb holds only the in-frame ones, with some missing. In the table there are around 250,000 clones, around 84% of which are singletons. The sequenced sample consisted of PBMCs or T cells enriched from blood (not recorded which). Receptors originate from a man aged 30 to 45 with acute COVID-19.

V usage is TRBV5-4 and J usage is TRBJ2-3, with 7 positions matching TRBD2. Per germline, CDR1 SGHNT and CDR2 YYREEE (reference sequence). Trimming took 4 bases from V and 5 from J; bases not matched to a gene: 10. This CDR3 is 15 amino acids long. CDR3 sequence (DNA): TGTGCCAGCAGCCGCCCTGGGAGGGCCCTAGATACGCAGTATTTT. It translates to CASSRPGRALDTQYF.

The genes are TRBV19 and TRBJ1-1; maybe TRBD1 (6 bases). The CDR3 spans 14 residues. The V and J ends lost 2 bases and 4 bases respectively, with 11 bases between them. Germline V gene data show CDR1 as LNHDA and CDR2 as SQIVND (reference sequence). The DNA for the CDR3 is TGTGCCAGTAGTATACAGGGGATTAGCACTGAAGCTTTCTTT. It specifies CASSIQGISTEAFF.